This TCR beta chain was sequenced during a study of T-cell reconstitution after alpha-beta-depleted transplantation in children. This clonotype is a singleton in its sample. Antigen specificity is unknown. V dropped 6 bases and J dropped 7 bases, with 28 bases sitting between them. This CDR3 contains 17 residues. Germline V gene data show CDR1 as SNHLY and CDR2 as FYNNEI. General study findings and limits: Newly produced T cells mostly provided counts and TCRbeta diversity after one year, as hyperexpanded clones declined.

Unique molecular identifiers were used to barcode this TCRbeta library. TCRdb used MiXCR to reprocess the PCR reads, holding one entry per CDR3 protein. Altogether over 200,000 distinct CDR3 sequences are present, approximately 15% being singletons, with the ten largest covering 43%. The material was PBMCs, mostly from graft donor cells, obtained 360 days after TCRalphabeta/CD19-depleted stem cell transplant. The sequence was obtained from a male patient between 2 and 9 years old who had a stem cell transplant for acute lymphoblastic leukemia, so the T cells may come from the graft donor. The gene calls are TRBV2 and TRBJ2-7; D possibly matches TRBD1 or TRBD2 (5 bases each). The DNA for the CDR3 is TGTGCCAGCAGCCTGCCTCAAGAACCTACGGATGGGGGTGAGCAGTACTTC. Protein: CASSLPQEPTDGGEQYF. Variable domain in full (rest from reference TRBV2 and TRBJ2-7): EPEVTQTPSHQVTQMGQEVILRCVPISNHLYFYWYRQILGQKVEFLVSFYNNEISEKSEIFDDQFSVERPDGSNFTLKIRSTKLEDSAMYFCASSLPQEPTDGGEQYFGPGTRLTVT.